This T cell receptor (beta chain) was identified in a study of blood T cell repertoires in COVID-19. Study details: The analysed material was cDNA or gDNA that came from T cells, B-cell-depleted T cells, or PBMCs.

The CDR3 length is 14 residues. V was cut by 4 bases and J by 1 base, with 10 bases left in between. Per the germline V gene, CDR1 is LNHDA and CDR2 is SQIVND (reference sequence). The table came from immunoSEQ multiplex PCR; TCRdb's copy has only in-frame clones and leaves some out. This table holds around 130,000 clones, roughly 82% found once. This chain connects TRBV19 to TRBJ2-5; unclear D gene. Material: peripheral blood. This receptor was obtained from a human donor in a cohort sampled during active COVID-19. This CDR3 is CASSNYALQETQYF. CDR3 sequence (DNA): TGTGCCAGTAGTAACTATGCCCTCCAAGAGACCCAGTACTTC.